These T cell receptor beta chains were read from a single sample in a study of cytomegalovirus exposure and HLA in healthy donors. Repertoires were generated with immunoSEQ multiplex PCR, while TCRdb's copy carries only in-frame clones and drops some. The sample consists of under 150,000 clones, 70% to 80% of them appearing once. The specimen sequenced was PBMCs. These receptors were obtained from a man aged 50 to 59 in good health and CMV-seronegative. Each CDR3 is given with its conserved first and last residue. D genes are given only for firm matches. Not every row has a clone size; where given, it reads once, few, many or a size class.

j_gene | d_gene | v_gene | abundance | CDR3aa | CDR3nt
TRBJ2-1 | - | TRBV5-4 | - | CASSAWTGAYNEQFF | TGTGCCAGCAGCGCCTGGACGGGAGCCTACAATGAGCAGTTCTTC
TRBJ2-7 | - | TRBV5-8 | - | CASSFRVSTNAYEQYF | TGTGCCAGCAGCTTTCGGGTTTCCACCAACGCGTACGAGCAGTACTTC
TRBJ2-2 | TRBD2 | TRBV13 | few | CASSPGLAANYLTGELFF | TGTGCCAGCAGCCCGGGACTAGCCGCGAATTACCTCACCGGGGAGCTGTTTTTT
TRBJ2-7 | TRBD2 | TRBV27 | - | CASSTGTSGVYEQYF | TGTGCCAGCAGCACCGGGACTAGCGGGGTCTACGAGCAGTACTTC
TRBJ2-6 | - | TRBV5-4 | - | CASSSPWTDSGANVLTF | TGTGCCAGCAGCTCCCCATGGACAGACTCTGGGGCCAACGTCCTGACTTTC
TRBJ1-5 | - | TRBV18 | - | CASSPQWSSNQPQHF | TGTGCCAGCTCACCACAGTGGAGTAGCAATCAGCCCCAGCATTTT
TRBJ2-1 | TRBD2 | TRBV7-9 | - | CASSPGTSGNIYNEQFF | TGTGCCAGCAGCCCCGGGACTAGCGGGAATATATACAATGAGCAGTTCTTC
TRBJ2-7 | TRBD1 | TRBV7-9 | - | CASSPGQAHPKVYEQYF | TGTGCCAGCAGCCCGGGACAGGCTCACCCAAAGGTCTACGAGCAGTACTTC
TRBJ1-1 | - | TRBV18 | - | CASSPSTANTEAFF | TGTGCCAGCTCACCATCGACTGCAAACACTGAAGCTTTCTTT
TRBJ1-5 | - | TRBV19 | - | CASRPEGGNQPQHF | TGTGCCAGTAGACCGGAGGGGGGGAATCAGCCCCAGCATTTT
TRBJ2-1 | - | TRBV28 | once | CASSWQANNEQFF | TGTGCCAGCAGTTGGCAGGCAAACAATGAGCAGTTCTTC
TRBJ1-5 | - | TRBV7-8 | - | CASSLRGGSGNQPQHF | TGTGCCAGCAGCTTACGGGGGGGCTCTGGCAATCAGCCCCAGCATTTT
TRBJ2-2 | - | TRBV30 | once | CAWSVQPTNTGELFF | TGTGCCTGGAGTGTACAGCCAACCAACACCGGGGAGCTGTTTTTT
TRBJ2-7 | - | TRBV28 | - | CASTPGPSSYEQYF | TGTGCCAGCACCCCTGGGCCGAGCTCCTACGAGCAGTACTTC
TRBJ2-3 | TRBD2 | TRBV7-2 | - | CASSLVRLALTDTQYF | TGTGCCAGCAGCTTAGTAAGACTAGCGCTCACAGATACGCAGTATTTT
TRBJ2-5 | TRBD1 | TRBV5-6 | - | CASSPRRRTGLETQYF | TGTGCCAGCAGCCCCAGAAGAAGGACAGGGCTGGAGACCCAGTACTTC
TRBJ2-7 | - | TRBV6-5 | - | CASSYLREQYF | TGTGCCAGCAGTTATTTGCGCGAGCAGTACTTC
TRBJ2-5 | TRBD2 | TRBV6-1 | - | CASSEAKLAGGQETQYF | TGTGCCAGCAGTGAGGCTAAACTAGCGGGAGGACAAGAGACCCAGTACTTC
TRBJ2-5 | TRBD1 | TRBV25-1 | - | CASSPTGGRLTQYF | TGTGCCAGCAGTCCTACAGGGGGCCGGTTGACCCAGTACTTC
TRBJ1-5 | - | TRBV28 | - | CASNYGGGDQPQHF | TGTGCCAGCAACTACGGGGGGGGTGATCAGCCCCAGCATTTT
TRBJ1-2 | TRBD1 | TRBV4-3 | - | CASSPDRVGDGYTF | TGCGCCAGCAGCCCAGACAGGGTTGGCGATGGCTACACCTTC
TRBJ2-7 | - | TRBV6-4 | - | CASEEWQGCHEQYF | TGTGCCAGCGAGGAGTGGCAGGGGTGCCACGAGCAGTACTTC
TRBJ2-3 | TRBD2 | TRBV7-2 | - | CASSFTVTSAPSTDTQYF | TGTGCCAGCAGCTTTACAGTCACTAGCGCCCCTAGCACAGATACGCAGTATTTT
TRBJ2-2 | - | TRBV18 | - | CASSPLQGTGELFF | TGTGCCAGCTCACCGCTCCAGGGTACCGGGGAGCTGTTTTTT
TRBJ2-7 | - | TRBV28 | once | CASSLARTYEQYF | TGTGCCAGCAGTTTGGCCAGAACCTACGAGCAGTACTTC
TRBJ2-5 | TRBD1 | TRBV28 | - | CASRPTGGETQYF | TGTGCCAGCAGACCAACAGGGGGAGAGACCCAGTACTTC
TRBJ2-5 | - | TRBV6-5 | - | CASSYTGEPTETQYF | TGTGCCAGCAGTTACACCGGGGAACCAACAGAGACCCAGTACTTC
TRBJ2-7 | TRBD1 | TRBV5-1 | - | CASSARTGGSYEQYF | TGCGCCAGCAGCGCACGGACAGGGGGCTCCTACGAGCAGTACTTC
TRBJ2-3 | - | TRBV19 | - | CASSISSAADTQYF | TGTGCCAGTAGTATCTCTAGCGCTGCAGATACGCAGTATTTT
TRBJ2-3 | TRBD2 | TRBV19 | - | CASRRASGSGTDTQYF | TGTGCCAGTCGTAGGGCTAGCGGGAGTGGAACAGATACGCAGTATTTT
TRBJ2-1 | TRBD2 | TRBV10-1 | - | CASSESSGSLSYNEQFF | TGCGCCAGCAGTGAGTCTAGCGGGAGTCTTTCCTACAATGAGCAGTTCTTC
TRBJ1-2 | - | TRBV7-2 | many | CASSFDGQDFLGGYTF | TGTGCCAGCAGCTTTGATGGGCAGGACTTCCTGGGGGGCTACACCTTC
TRBJ2-3 | TRBD2 | TRBV28 | - | CASSRSEGGRTDTQYF | TGTGCCAGCAGTCGATCCGAGGGCGGGAGGACAGATACGCAGTATTTT
TRBJ2-3 | - | TRBV11-2 | few | CASSPTEPTDTQYF | TGTGCCAGCAGCCCAACTGAGCCCACAGATACGCAGTATTTT
TRBJ2-5 | TRBD1 | TRBV7-2 | - | CASSFGTVQETQYF | TGTGCCAGCAGCTTCGGGACAGTCCAAGAGACCCAGTACTTC
TRBJ2-3 | - | TRBV4-2 | once | CASSPTLAAPTDTQYF | TGTGCCAGCAGCCCTACACTAGCCGCCCCCACAGATACGCAGTATTTT
TRBJ2-3 | - | TRBV27 | - | CASSLYFTDTQYF | TGTGCCAGCAGTTTATACTTCACAGATACGCAGTATTTT
TRBJ2-7 | - | TRBV6-6 | few | CASSSRQAPTIYEQYF | TGTGCCAGCAGTTCACGACAGGCGCCTACTATCTACGAGCAGTACTTC
TRBJ2-3 | - | TRBV5-1 | - | CASSLGQATDTQYF | TGCGCCAGCAGCTTGGGACAGGCCACAGATACGCAGTATTTT
TRBJ2-3 | TRBD2 | TRBV30 | - | CAWSARSGRTDTQYF | TGTGCCTGGAGTGCACGTAGCGGGAGGACAGATACGCAGTATTTT
TRBJ1-4 | - | TRBV7-2 | - | CASSLQGNNEKLFF | TGTGCCAGCAGCTTACAGGGTAATAATGAAAAACTGTTTTTT
TRBJ1-2 | - | TRBV9 | once | CASSAGVAHGYTF | TGTGCCAGCAGCGCAGGGGTAGCGCATGGCTACACCTTC
TRBJ1-4 | - | TRBV6-5 | few | CASSSQARWGQLFF | TGTGCCAGCAGTTCACAGGCCCGATGGGGTCAACTGTTTTTT
TRBJ2-7 | - | TRBV11-2 | few | CASSLGGYGGILYEQYF | TGTGCCAGCAGCCTCGGGGGATACGGGGGTATACTTTACGAGCAGTACTTC
TRBJ1-5 | TRBD1 | TRBV27 | - | CASSPRQGNQPQHF | TGTGCCAGCAGTCCGAGACAGGGAAATCAGCCCCAGCATTTT
TRBJ2-4 | TRBD2 | TRBV4-1 | - | CASSQGLAGGLAKNIQYF | TGCGCCAGCAGCCAGGGACTAGCGGGAGGTTTGGCCAAAAACATTCAGTACTTC
TRBJ2-5 | TRBD2 | TRBV9 | - | CASSGGSQIGETQYF | TGTGCCAGCAGCGGCGGGAGCCAAATTGGGGAGACCCAGTACTTC
TRBJ1-5 | - | TRBV5-8 | - | CASSPNRVLNSNQPQHF | TGTGCCAGCAGCCCAAACAGGGTTCTCAATAGCAATCAGCCCCAGCATTTT
TRBJ2-5 | TRBD1 | TRBV5-4 | - | CASSLLDRGQETQYF | TGTGCCAGCAGCTTATTGGACAGGGGGCAGGAGACCCAGTACTTC
TRBJ2-1 | - | TRBV9 | - | CASSVVATGEQFF | TGTGCCAGCAGCGTAGTAGCGACGGGTGAGCAGTTCTTC
TRBJ2-6 | TRBD1 | TRBV7-9 | - | CASRLGDRDFPGANVLTF | TGTGCCAGCAGATTGGGGGACAGGGACTTCCCTGGGGCCAACGTCCTGACTTTC
TRBJ1-5 | - | TRBV7-7 | - | CASSPQQGYQPQHF | TGTGCTAGCAGCCCCCAACAGGGCTATCAGCCCCAGCATTTT
TRBJ1-1 | - | TRBV30 | - | CAWSVRGAVYTEAFF | TGTGCCTGGAGTGTACGGGGGGCTGTGTACACTGAAGCTTTCTTT
TRBJ1-2 | - | TRBV7-2 | few | CASSLDPDYGYTF | TGTGCCAGCAGCTTAGATCCAGACTATGGCTACACCTTC
TRBJ1-2 | TRBD1 | TRBV27 | few | CASSLYTGDGYTF | TGTGCCAGCAGTTTATATACAGGGGACGGCTACACCTTC
TRBJ2-1 | TRBD1 | TRBV30 | - | CAWSVWGTGRDEQFF | TGTGCCTGGAGTGTATGGGGGACAGGGAGGGATGAGCAGTTCTTC
TRBJ2-3 | TRBD2 | TRBV6-6 | - | CASSYSGRETDTQYF | TGTGCCAGCAGTTACTCGGGGCGGGAGACAGATACGCAGTATTTT
TRBJ2-1 | - | TRBV11-2 | - | CASSFRFGNEQFF | TGTGCCAGCAGCTTTCGGTTCGGCAATGAGCAGTTCTTC
TRBJ2-7 | - | TRBV28 | - | CASSSSGGVSYEQYF | TGTGCCAGCAGTTCGTCCGGCGGGGTCTCCTACGAGCAGTACTTC
TRBJ2-2 | - | TRBV7-8 | - | CASSLGQGMTGELFF | TGTGCCAGCAGCTTGGGGCAGGGAATGACCGGGGAGCTGTTTTTT